The 9 T cell receptor beta chains in this list originate from one sample, sequenced in a study of cytomegalovirus exposure and HLA in healthy donors. PCR primers comprised 60 Vbeta and 13 Jbeta primers. Repertoires were generated with immunoSEQ multiplex PCR, while TCRdb's copy carries only in-frame clones and drops some. The sample shows approximately 180,000 clones, about four fifths of them seen only once. Material: PBMCs. Source of these receptors: a man aged 18 to 35 in good health and CMV-seronegative.

The rearrangement joins TRBV19 to TRBJ2-7; 14 bases are shared with TRBD2. V lost 9 bases, J lost 5 bases, and 3 bases stayed unmatched. This CDR3 contains 13 residues. The germline CDR1 and CDR2 sequences are LNHDA and SQIVND (reference sequence). CDR3 nucleotides: TGTGCCAGCCGACTAGCGGGGGGGAACGAGCAGTACTTC. It translates to CASRLAGGNEQYF.

The rearrangement joins TRBV19 to TRBJ1-1; 8 bases fit TRBD1. There are 13 residues in the CDR3. With 1 base clipped from V and 6 bases from J, the junction kept 1 base outside the gene matches. Germline assignment: CDR1 LNHDA and CDR2 SQIVND (reference sequence). This CDR3 reads CASSIGTGPEAFF. The DNA of the CDR3 is TGTGCCAGTAGTATAGGGACAGGGCCTGAAGCTTTCTTT.

The V gene is TRBV5-6, the J gene TRBJ2-1; unclear D gene. The V end lost 4 bases, the J end lost 6 bases, and 11 bases lay between the germline ends. CDR1 and CDR2 (germline): SGHDT, YYEEEE. This CDR3 comprises 13 residues. The CDR3 bases are TGTGCCAGCAGCCTACCCGTCGCCAATGAGCAGTTCTTC. Translating it yields CASSLPVANEQFF. The full variable domain, rest sourced from reference TRBV5-6 and TRBJ2-1, is DAGVTQSPTHLIKTRGQQVTLRCSPKSGHDTVSWYQQALGQGPQFIFQYYEEEERQRGNFPDRFSGHQFPNYSSELNVNALLLGDSALYLCASSLPVANEQFFGPGTRLTVL.

This chain connects TRBV7-2 to TRBJ1-6; D is unclear. V was clipped by 2 bases and J by 10 bases, with 12 bases between them. The germline gives CDR1 SGHTA, CDR2 FQGNSA. There are 14 residues in the CDR3. Here the CDR3 DNA reads TGTGCCAGCAGCTTAATTGAGGGTGGATCACCCCTCCACTTT. Its protein product is CASSLIEGGSPLHF.

V gene TRBV28 combines with J gene TRBJ1-5; tentative D call: TRBD1 (6 bases). CDR1 is MDHEN and CDR2 is SYDVKM in the germline V gene. Trimming stripped 6 bases from V and 6 bases from J, with 15 bases between. The CDR3 runs to 14 residues. CDR3 residues: CASSLRQVRQPQHF. The CDR3 nucleotides are TGTGCCAGCAGCCTTCGACAGGTCCGTCAGCCCCAGCATTTT.

V gene TRBV4-3 combines with J gene TRBJ1-4; 8 bases are a match to TRBD1. CDR1 and CDR2 from the germline V gene are LGHNA and YSLEER. The CDR3 runs 14 residues. Trimming at V came to 5 bases and at J to 8 bases, leaving 7 bases not matched to a gene. The CDR3 reads CASSKGTGREKLFF. In nucleotides, the CDR3 is TGCGCCAGCAGCAAAGGGACAGGACGAGAAAAACTGTTTTTT.

This clone was recorded once. The chain recombines TRBV11-2 with TRBJ1-1; no clear D. CDR1 and CDR2 (germline): SGHAT, FQNNGV. Trimming cost V 4 bases and J 7 bases, with 7 bases left between them. The CDR3 extends over 11 amino acids. CDR3 bases: TGTGCCAGCAGCTCGCGGTTTGAAGCTTTCTTT. Its translation is CASSSRFEAFF.

V is TRBV9 and J is TRBJ2-1; TRBD1 matches at 7 bases. Germline V lookup: CDR1 SGDLS, CDR2 YYNGEE. The junction had 8 bases not matched to a gene; V was cut back by 3 bases and J by 8 bases. There are 14 residues in the CDR3. The chain's CDR3 is CASSATQGVHEQFF. CDR3 nucleotides: TGTGCCAGCAGCGCGACCCAGGGGGTCCATGAGCAGTTCTTC.

J is TRBJ2-7 and V is TRBV5-5, with 9 positions matching TRBD1. Germline V lookup: CDR1 SGHKS, CDR2 YYEKEE (reference sequence). V was pared by 0 bases and J by 2 bases, with 3 bases of the junction left unmatched. The CDR3 has 15 residues. CDR3 DNA sequence: TGTGCCAGCAGCTTGGAGGGGGACAGGGCCTACGAGCAGTACTTC. It is translated as CASSLEGDRAYEQYF.